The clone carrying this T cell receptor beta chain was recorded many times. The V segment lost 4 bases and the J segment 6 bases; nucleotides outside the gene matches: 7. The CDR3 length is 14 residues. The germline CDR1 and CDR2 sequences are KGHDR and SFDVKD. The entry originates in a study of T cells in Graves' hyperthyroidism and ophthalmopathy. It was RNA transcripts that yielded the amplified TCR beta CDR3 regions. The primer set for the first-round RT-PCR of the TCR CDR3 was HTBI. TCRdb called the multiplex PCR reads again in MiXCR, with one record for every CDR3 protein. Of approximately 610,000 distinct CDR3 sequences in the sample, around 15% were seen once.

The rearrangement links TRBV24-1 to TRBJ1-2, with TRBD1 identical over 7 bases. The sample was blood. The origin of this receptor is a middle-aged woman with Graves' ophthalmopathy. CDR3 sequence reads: CATSDPRDRDGYTF. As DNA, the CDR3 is TGTGCCACCAGTGACCCCCGAGACAGGGATGGCTACACCTTC.